The TCR beta chain described here comes from a study of cytomegalovirus exposure and HLA in healthy donors. As concerns this clone: Its matching antigen is unknown.

The PCR contained 60 Vbeta and 13 Jbeta primers. Produced via immunoSEQ multiplex PCR; TCRdb's table is partial and in-frame only. The sample shows tens of thousands of clones, more than 70% of them seen only once. Study results and caveats: Prediction of most subjects' HLA-A and HLA-B alleles by TCR beta sequences was reportedly accurate. CMV serostatus was the sole immune exposure information available.

The CDR3 length is 15 residues. V shed 0 bases and J 6 bases; nucleotides not matched to a gene: 1. The germline gives CDR1 SGHRS, CDR2 YFSETQ. Input material: PBMCs. This chain joins TRBV5-1 and TRBJ2-2; 11 bases are a match to TRBD2. The receptor's source is a man in his sixties in good health and CMV-seronegative. CDR3 sequence: CASSLALAGAGELFF. For the CDR3, the DNA is TGCGCCAGCAGCTTGGCACTAGCGGGGGCCGGGGAGCTGTTTTTT.